The T cell receptor beta chain described here comes from a study of T-cell memory formation after mild COVID-19. Broader study findings: Contracting clones, day 15 to 85, had balanced CD4/CD8, and later expanders favored CD4+. CD4+ contracting clones were mainly CM and EM; CD8+ ones, EMRA.

Concerning this clonotype: What it binds is unknown.

V shed 3 bases and J shed 4 bases, with 10 bases lying between them. Germline V gene data show CDR1 as SGDLS and CDR2 as YYNGEE. The CDR3 sequence is 13 residues long. TCRdb itself ran the 5' RACE reads through MiXCR, one entry per CDR3 protein. The table records fewer than 650,000 distinct CDR3 sequences, 15% to 20% of them present only once. Sequencing used PBMCs or a T cell subset sorted from them (not recorded which). The clonotype comes from an adult woman who had mild COVID-19 (a few samples of this study predate the infection). Cell type and time point are not known. The chain employs TRBV9 and TRBJ1-1; D uncertain. CDR3 nucleotides: TGTGCCAGCAGCGGGGCTCGGGTCACTGAAGCTTTCTTT. Translating it yields CASSGARVTEAFF. Looking up the rest from reference TRBV9 and TRBJ1-1 gives the full variable domain: DSGVTQTPKHLITATGQRVTLRCSPRSGDLSVYWYQQSLDQGLQFLIQYYNGEERAKGNILERFSAQQFPDLHSELNLSSLELGDSALYFCASSGARVTEAFFGQGTRLTVV.